The rows below give T cell receptor beta chains drawn from one sample of a study of blood T cell repertoires in COVID-19. Assay: immunoSEQ multiplex PCR; the TCRdb copy retains only in-frame clones and omits some. The sample lists 200,000 to 250,000 clones; 84% were seen once. The sample was peripheral blood. Receptor source: a woman of 80 years or more with COVID-19, enrolled during active disease. Both conserved end residues are part of each CDR3. The order of the fields is J gene, D gene, V gene, clone size, CDR3 protein, CDR3 DNA. D genes are given only for firm matches. Expanded clones are given a class, and other clones once, few, many or no size at all.

TRBJ1-3 | NA | TRBV5-1 | NA | CASSGDRSSGNTIYF | TGCGCCAGCAGCGGAGACAGGAGCTCTGGAAACACCATATATTTT
TRBJ2-7 | NA | TRBV28 | NA | CASSRGGTVYEQYF | TGTGCCAGCTCAAGGGGGGGGACGGTCTACGAGCAGTACTTC
TRBJ2-1 | TRBD2 | TRBV7-8 | NA | CASRPGLAGGTEQFF | TGTGCCAGCAGACCCGGACTAGCGGGGGGAACTGAGCAGTTCTTC
TRBJ2-1 | NA | TRBV5-5 | NA | CASSPGYSVYNEQFF | TGTGCCAGCAGCCCCGGGTATTCTGTATACAATGAGCAGTTCTTC
TRBJ2-3 | NA | TRBV9 | few | CASSVTPGDTQYF | TGTGCCAGCAGCGTAACTCCGGGGGATACGCAGTATTTT
TRBJ2-7 | NA | TRBV21-1 | NA | CASSKRDREGEQYF | TGTGCCAGCAGCAAAAGGGACAGGGAGGGAGAGCAGTACTTC
TRBJ1-3 | TRBD1 | TRBV5-1 | NA | CASSPSGGPSGNTIYF | TGCGCCAGCAGCCCCTCAGGGGGCCCCTCTGGAAACACCATATATTTT
TRBJ1-3 | NA | TRBV18 | once | CASSRQALNSGNTIYF | TGTGCCAGCTCACGACAGGCCCTAAACTCTGGAAACACCATATATTTT
TRBJ1-1 | NA | TRBV19 | NA | CASSPGLNEAFF | TGTGCCAGTAGTCCAGGCCTTAATGAAGCTTTCTTT
TRBJ2-5 | TRBD2 | TRBV2 | NA | CASSETWRGGGTQYF | TGTGCCAGCAGTGAAACATGGCGGGGGGGCGGGACCCAGTACTTC
TRBJ1-1 | NA | TRBV5-1 | NA | CASSLELGGYTEAFF | TGCGCCAGCAGCTTGGAGTTAGGCGGCTACACTGAAGCTTTCTTT
TRBJ2-7 | TRBD2 | TRBV25-1 | NA | CASRTSGSYEQYF | TGTGCCAGCAGGACTAGCGGGAGCTACGAGCAGTACTTC
TRBJ2-1 | NA | TRBV5-1 | NA | CASSLAGKTSSEQFF | TGCGCCAGCAGCTTGGCCGGGAAGACGAGTAGTGAGCAGTTCTTC
TRBJ1-2 | NA | TRBV18 | NA | CASSPPPGLGGYGYTF | TGTGCCAGCTCACCCCCCCCGGGACTAGGTGGCTATGGCTACACCTTC
TRBJ1-4 | NA | TRBV5-3 | NA | CARRVLPVHEKLFF | TGTGCCAGAAGAGTCCTCCCGGTTCATGAAAAACTGTTTTTT
TRBJ1-6 | NA | TRBV18 | NA | CASCLTGSPLHF | TGTGCCAGCTGTCTGACGGGTTCACCCCTCCACTTT
TRBJ1-1 | NA | TRBV10-3 | NA | CAIRGRLNTEAFF | TGTGCCATCAGGGGGCGCTTGAACACTGAAGCTTTCTTT
TRBJ1-3 | NA | TRBV2 | NA | CASSVGGSGNTIYF | TGTGCCAGCAGTGTCGGCGGCTCTGGAAACACCATATATTTT
TRBJ1-2 | NA | TRBV5-4 | NA | CASSLVTGSYGYTF | TGTGCCAGCAGCTTGGTCACAGGGAGCTATGGCTACACCTTC
TRBJ2-7 | TRBD2 | TRBV5-4 | once | CASSRTGTIYEQYF | TGTGCCAGCAGCCGGACCGGGACTATCTACGAGCAGTACTTC
TRBJ2-1 | NA | TRBV4-1 | NA | CASSQGRLLNEQFF | TGCGCCAGCAGCCAAGGGAGACTCTTAAATGAGCAGTTCTTC
TRBJ2-3 | NA | TRBV29-1 | NA | CSVESGEDTQYF | TGCAGCGTTGAGTCCGGAGAAGATACGCAGTATTTT